This T cell receptor beta chain was sequenced during a study of T cell repertoires in cytomegalovirus infection. Findings and caveats of the study: HLA-C-restricted CMV-specific TCR beta clonotypes prevailed in the ex vivo response.

V trimming: 7 bases; J trimming: 10 bases; junction bases outside the gene matches: 12. This CDR3 comprises 14 residues. CDR1 is MNHEY and CDR2 is SVGEGT in the germline V gene. TCRdb reprocessed the reads with MiXCR, giving one entry per CDR3 protein. The table includes over 150,000 distinct CDR3 sequences, about 20% detected once. This clonotype has only a few counts. Its antigen is currently unknown. This rearrangement joins TRBV6-2 or TRBV6-3 to TRBJ2-1; TRBD2 agrees at 8 bases. The TCR was taken from a human donor in good health (CMV status not recorded). Some clones in this sample may be carry-over from other donors' samples. Sequenced material: PBMCs. CDR3 sequence: CASTDLEAGGEQFF. CDR3 DNA: TGTGCCAGCACGGACCTGGAGGCGGGAGGAGAGCAGTTCTTC.